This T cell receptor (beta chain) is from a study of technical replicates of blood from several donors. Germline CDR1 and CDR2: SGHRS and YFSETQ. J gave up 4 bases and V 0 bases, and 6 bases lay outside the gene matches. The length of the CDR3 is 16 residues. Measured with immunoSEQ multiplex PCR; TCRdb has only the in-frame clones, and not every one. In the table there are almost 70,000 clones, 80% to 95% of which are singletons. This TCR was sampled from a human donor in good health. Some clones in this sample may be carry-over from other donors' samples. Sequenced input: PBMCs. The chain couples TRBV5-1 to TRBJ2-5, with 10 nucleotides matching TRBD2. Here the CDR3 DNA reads TGCGCCAGCAGCTTGGGGCGGGCTAGCGGGGGAGAGACCCAGTACTTC. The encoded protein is CASSLGRASGGETQYF.